These 2 T cell receptor beta chains share one sample of origin, sequenced in a study of blood T cell repertoires in COVID-19. Libraries were prepared by immunoSEQ multiplex PCR; TCRdb keeps only in-frame clonotypes and omits some of them. Seen here are about 330,000 clones, less than 90% observed once, and the top ten hold about 0.93%. The sequencing input was PBMCs or T cells enriched from blood (not recorded which). Every receptor here comes from a woman in her 30s who had recovered from COVID-19.

This chain links TRBV27 with TRBJ2-7, with 8 bases that match TRBD1. Germline V lookup: CDR1 MNHEY, CDR2 SMNVEV (reference sequence). CDR3 length: 15 amino acids. Trimming at V came to 9 bases and at J to 6 bases, leaving 16 bases not matched to a gene. CDR3 in amino acids: CASKLGQGGEVEQYF. The CDR3 DNA is TGTGCCAGTAAACTAGGACAGGGTGGTGAGGTCGAGCAGTACTTC.

This clone appeared once. A much larger clone sits a single nucleotide away, making a read error possible. In nucleotides, the CDR3 is TGTGCCAGCAGCGGGGACAGTAATTCACCCCTCCACTTT. Its translation: CASSGDSNSPLHF. The rearrangement uses TRBV2 and TRBJ1-6, with TRBD1 matching 7 bases. V lost 6 bases to trimming and J lost 6 bases; unmatched junction nucleotides: 2. The CDR3 length is 13 residues. Germline-derived CDR1 and CDR2 are SNHLY and FYNNEI.